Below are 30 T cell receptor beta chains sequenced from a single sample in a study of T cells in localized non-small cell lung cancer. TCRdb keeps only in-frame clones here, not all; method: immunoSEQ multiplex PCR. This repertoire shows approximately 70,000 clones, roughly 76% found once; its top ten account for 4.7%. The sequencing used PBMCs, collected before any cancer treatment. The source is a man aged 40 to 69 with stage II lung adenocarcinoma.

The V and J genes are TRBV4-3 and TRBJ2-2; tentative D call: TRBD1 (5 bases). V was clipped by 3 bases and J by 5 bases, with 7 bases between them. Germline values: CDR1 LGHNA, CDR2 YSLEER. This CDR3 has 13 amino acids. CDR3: CASSHQGTGELFF. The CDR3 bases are TGCGCCAGCAGCCATCAGGGAACCGGGGAGCTGTTTTTT.

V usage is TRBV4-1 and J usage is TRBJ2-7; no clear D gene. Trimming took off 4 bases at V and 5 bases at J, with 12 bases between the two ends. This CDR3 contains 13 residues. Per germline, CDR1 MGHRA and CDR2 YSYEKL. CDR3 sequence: CASSPEIRDEQYF. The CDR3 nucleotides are TGCGCCAGCAGCCCGGAGATAAGGGACGAGCAGTACTTC.

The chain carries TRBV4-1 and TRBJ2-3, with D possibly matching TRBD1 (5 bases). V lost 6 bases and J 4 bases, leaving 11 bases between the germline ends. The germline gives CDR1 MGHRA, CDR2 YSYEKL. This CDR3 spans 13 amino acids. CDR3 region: CASRKGLADTQYF. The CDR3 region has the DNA TGCGCCAGCAGGAAGGGGCTGGCAGATACGCAGTATTTT.

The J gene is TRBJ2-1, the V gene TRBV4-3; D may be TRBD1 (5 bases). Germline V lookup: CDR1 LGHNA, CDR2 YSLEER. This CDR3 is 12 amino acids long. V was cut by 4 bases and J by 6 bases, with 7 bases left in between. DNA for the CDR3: TGCGCCAGCAGCCCTGGGGCCAATGAGCAGTTCTTC. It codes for CASSPGANEQFF.

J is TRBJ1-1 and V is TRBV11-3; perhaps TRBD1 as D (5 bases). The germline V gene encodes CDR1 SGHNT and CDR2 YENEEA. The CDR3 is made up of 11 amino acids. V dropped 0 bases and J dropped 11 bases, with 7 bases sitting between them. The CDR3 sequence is CASSLDRVAFF. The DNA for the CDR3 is TGTGCCAGCAGCTTAGACAGGGTCGCTTTCTTT.

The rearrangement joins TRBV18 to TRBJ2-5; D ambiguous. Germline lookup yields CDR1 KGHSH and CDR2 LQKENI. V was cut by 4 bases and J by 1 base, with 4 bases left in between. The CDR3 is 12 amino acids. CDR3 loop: CASSLSQETQYF. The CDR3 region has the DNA TGTGCCAGCTCACTCTCCCAAGAGACCCAGTACTTC.

CDR3 region: CASNHGGTDTQYF. The CDR3 DNA reads TGTGCCAGCAACCATGGCGGCACAGATACGCAGTATTTT. The rearrangement uses TRBV9 and TRBJ2-3; the D is unclear. V was trimmed by 6 bases and J by 1 base, leaving 9 bases between them. This CDR3 has 13 amino acids. The germline CDR1 and CDR2 sequences are SGDLS and YYNGEE. The variable domain in full, completed from reference TRBV9 and TRBJ2-3, reads DSGVTQTPKHLITATGQRVTLRCSPRSGDLSVYWYQQSLDQGLQFLIQYYNGEERAKGNILERFSAQQFPDLHSELNLSSLELGDSALYFCASNHGGTDTQYFGPGTRLTVL.

CDR3 region: CASSRMLEEQYF. CDR3 DNA: TGTGCCAGCAGCCGCATGCTTGAGGAGCAGTACTTC. This chain links TRBV7-9 with TRBJ2-7; D unresolved. Trimming left V 5 bases short and J 7 bases short, with 12 bases between. The CDR3 spans 12 residues. Per germline, CDR1 SEHNR and CDR2 FQNEAQ (reference sequence). Full variable domain (rest looked up from reference TRBV7-9 and TRBJ2-7): DTGVSQNPRHKITKRGQNVTFRCDPISEHNRLYWYRQTLGQGPEFLTYFQNEAQLEKSRLLSDRFSAERPKGSFSTLEIQRTEQGDSAMYLCASSRMLEEQYFGPGTRLTVT.

The CDR3 DNA sequence: TGTGCCAGCAGTTACTCGGGACAGGGGGCAGGAGGCTACACCTTC. Its translation is CASSYSGQGAGGYTF. V usage is TRBV6-5 and J usage is TRBJ1-2; 12 bases are a match to TRBD1. The V gene end was trimmed by 0 bases and the J gene end by 8 bases; junction bases not matched to a gene: 4. The CDR3 sequence is 15 residues long. Germline V gene sequence: CDR1 MNHEY, CDR2 SVGAGI.

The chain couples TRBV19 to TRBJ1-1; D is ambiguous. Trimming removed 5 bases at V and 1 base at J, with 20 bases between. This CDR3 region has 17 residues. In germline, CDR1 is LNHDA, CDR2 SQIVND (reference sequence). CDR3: CASSPDRFGGENTEAFF. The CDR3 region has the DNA TGTGCCAGTAGTCCAGATCGTTTCGGCGGGGAGAACACTGAAGCTTTCTTT.

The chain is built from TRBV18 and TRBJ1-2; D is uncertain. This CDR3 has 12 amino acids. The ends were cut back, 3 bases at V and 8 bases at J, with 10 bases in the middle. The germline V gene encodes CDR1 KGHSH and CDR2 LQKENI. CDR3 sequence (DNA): TGTGCCAGCTCACCGATCCAGGAAGGCTACACCTTC. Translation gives CASSPIQEGYTF.

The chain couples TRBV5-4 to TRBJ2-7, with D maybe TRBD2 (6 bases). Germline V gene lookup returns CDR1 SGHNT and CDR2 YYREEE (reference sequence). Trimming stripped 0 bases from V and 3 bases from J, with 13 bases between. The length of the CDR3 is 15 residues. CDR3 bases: TGTGCCAGCAGCTTGGATCGGGGGTCCAACTACGAGCAGTACTTC. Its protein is CASSLDRGSNYEQYF.

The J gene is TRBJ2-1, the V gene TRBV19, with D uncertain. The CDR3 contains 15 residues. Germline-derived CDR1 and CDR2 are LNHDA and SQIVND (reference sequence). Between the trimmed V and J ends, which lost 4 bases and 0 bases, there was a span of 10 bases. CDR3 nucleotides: TGTGCCAGTAGTACAACTTGGAGCTCCTACAATGAGCAGTTCTTC. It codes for CASSTTWSSYNEQFF.

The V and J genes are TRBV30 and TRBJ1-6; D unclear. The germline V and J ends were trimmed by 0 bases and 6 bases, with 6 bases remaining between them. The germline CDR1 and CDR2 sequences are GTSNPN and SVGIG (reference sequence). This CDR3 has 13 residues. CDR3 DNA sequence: TGTGCCTGGAGTGTACAATTTAATTCACCCCTCCACTTT. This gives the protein CAWSVQFNSPLHF.

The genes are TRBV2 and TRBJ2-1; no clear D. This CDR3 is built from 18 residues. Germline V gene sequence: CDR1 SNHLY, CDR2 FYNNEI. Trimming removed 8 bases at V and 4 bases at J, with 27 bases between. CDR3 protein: CASLSFKDLLSPYNEQFF. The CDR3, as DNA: TGTGCCAGCTTATCATTTAAGGACCTCTTATCCCCATACAATGAGCAGTTCTTC.

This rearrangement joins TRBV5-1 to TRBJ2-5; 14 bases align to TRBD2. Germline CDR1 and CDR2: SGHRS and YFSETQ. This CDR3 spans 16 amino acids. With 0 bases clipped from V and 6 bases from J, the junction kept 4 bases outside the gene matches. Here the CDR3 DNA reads TGCGCCAGCAGCTTGGGACTAGCGGGAGGGCCTCAGACCCAGTACTTC. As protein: CASSLGLAGGPQTQYF.

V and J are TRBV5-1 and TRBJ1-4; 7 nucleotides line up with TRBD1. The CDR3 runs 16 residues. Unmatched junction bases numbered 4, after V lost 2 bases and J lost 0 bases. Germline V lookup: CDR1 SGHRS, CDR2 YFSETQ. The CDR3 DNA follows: TGCGCCAGCAGCTTACAGGGACAGTCAACTAATGAAAAACTGTTTTTT. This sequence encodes CASSLQGQSTNEKLFF. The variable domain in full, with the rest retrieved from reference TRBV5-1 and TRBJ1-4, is KAGVTQTPRYLIKTRGQQVTLSCSPISGHRSVSWYQQTPGQGLQFLFEYFSETQRNKGNFPGRFSGRQFSNSRSEMNVSTLELGDSALYLCASSLQGQSTNEKLFFGSGTQLSVL.

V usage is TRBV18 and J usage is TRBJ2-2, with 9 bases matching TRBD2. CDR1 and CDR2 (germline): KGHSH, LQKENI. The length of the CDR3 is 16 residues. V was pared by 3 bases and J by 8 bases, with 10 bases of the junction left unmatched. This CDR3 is CASSPTLSGRTGELFF. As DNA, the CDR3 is TGTGCCAGCTCACCCACTTTGAGCGGGAGGACGGGGGAGCTGTTTTTT.

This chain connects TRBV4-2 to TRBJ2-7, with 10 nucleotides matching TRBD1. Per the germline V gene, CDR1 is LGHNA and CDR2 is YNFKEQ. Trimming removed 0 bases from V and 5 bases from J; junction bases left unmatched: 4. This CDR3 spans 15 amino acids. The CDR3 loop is CASSQEGTGDHEQYF. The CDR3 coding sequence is TGTGCCAGCAGCCAAGAAGGGACAGGGGACCACGAGCAGTACTTC.

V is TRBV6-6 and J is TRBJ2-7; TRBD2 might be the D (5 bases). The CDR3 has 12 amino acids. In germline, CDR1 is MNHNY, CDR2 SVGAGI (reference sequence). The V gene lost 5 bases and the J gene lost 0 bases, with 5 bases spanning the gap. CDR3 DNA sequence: TGTGCCAGCAGTGGGAGCTCCTACGAGCAGTACTTC. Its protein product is CASSGSSYEQYF.

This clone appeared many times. The CDR3 nucleotides read TGTGCCAGTAGGGAAATCGGGACACAAGACAATGAGCAGTTCTTC. Translating gives CASREIGTQDNEQFF. This sequence joins TRBV19 and TRBJ2-1, with D maybe TRBD1 (6 bases). The V gene lost 6 bases and the J gene lost 5 bases, with 17 bases spanning the gap. Germline-derived CDR1 and CDR2 are LNHDA and SQIVND (reference sequence). This CDR3 comprises 15 residues.

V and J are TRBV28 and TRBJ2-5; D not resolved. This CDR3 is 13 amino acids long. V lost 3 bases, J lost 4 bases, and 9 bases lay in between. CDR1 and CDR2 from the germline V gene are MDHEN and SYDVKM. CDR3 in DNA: TGTGCCAGCAGTTTGGGCCCGCCAGAGACCCAGTACTTC. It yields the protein CASSLGPPETQYF.

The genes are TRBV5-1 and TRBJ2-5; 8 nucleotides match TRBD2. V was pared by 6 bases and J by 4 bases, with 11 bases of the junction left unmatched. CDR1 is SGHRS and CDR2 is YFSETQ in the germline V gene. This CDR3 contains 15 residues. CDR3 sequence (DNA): TGCGCCAGCACCGTAGGCGGGAGCGGGGGAGAGACCCAGTACTTC. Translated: CASTVGGSGGETQYF.

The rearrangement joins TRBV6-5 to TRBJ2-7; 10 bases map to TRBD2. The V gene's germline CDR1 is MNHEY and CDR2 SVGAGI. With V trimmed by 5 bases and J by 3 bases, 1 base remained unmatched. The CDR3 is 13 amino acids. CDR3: CASSGTSDYEQYF. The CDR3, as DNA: TGTGCCAGCAGTGGGACTAGCGACTACGAGCAGTACTTC.

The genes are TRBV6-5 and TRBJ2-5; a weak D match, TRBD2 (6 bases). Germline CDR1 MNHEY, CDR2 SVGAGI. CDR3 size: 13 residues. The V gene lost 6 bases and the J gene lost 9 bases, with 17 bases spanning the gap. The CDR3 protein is CASREGLRGAQYF. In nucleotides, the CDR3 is TGTGCCAGCAGGGAGGGACTCCGAGGAGCCCAGTACTTC.

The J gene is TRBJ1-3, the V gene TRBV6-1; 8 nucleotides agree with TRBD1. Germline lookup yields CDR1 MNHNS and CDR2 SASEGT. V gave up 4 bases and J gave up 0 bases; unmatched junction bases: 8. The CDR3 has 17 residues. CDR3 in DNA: TGTGCCAGCAGTGGGGGGACAGGACAGTCCTCTGGAAACACCATATATTTT. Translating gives CASSGGTGQSSGNTIYF.

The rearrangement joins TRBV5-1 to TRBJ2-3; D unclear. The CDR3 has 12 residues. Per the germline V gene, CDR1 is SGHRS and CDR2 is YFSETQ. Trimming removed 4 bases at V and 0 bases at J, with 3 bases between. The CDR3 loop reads CASSVSTDTQYF. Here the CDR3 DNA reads TGCGCCAGCAGCGTGAGCACAGATACGCAGTATTTT.

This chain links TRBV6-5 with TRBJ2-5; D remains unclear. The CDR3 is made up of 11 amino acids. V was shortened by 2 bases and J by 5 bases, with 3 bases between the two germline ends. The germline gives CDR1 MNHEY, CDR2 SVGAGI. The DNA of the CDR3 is TGTGCCAGCAGTTACGGGGAGACCCAGTACTTC. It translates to CASSYGETQYF.

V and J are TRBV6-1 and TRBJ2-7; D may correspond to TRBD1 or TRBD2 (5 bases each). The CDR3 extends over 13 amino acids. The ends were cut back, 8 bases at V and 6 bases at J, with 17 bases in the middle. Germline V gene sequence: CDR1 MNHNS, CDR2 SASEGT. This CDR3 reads CASSPGRTVEQYF. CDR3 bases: TGTGCCAGCTCCCCGGGACGGACCGTCGAGCAGTACTTC.

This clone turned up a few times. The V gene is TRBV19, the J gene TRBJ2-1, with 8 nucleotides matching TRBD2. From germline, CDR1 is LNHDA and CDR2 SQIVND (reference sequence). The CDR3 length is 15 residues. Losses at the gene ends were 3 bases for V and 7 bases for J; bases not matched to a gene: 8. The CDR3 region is CASSISGGPGNEQFF. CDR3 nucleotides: TGTGCCAGTAGTATTTCGGGAGGGCCGGGGAATGAGCAGTTCTTC.